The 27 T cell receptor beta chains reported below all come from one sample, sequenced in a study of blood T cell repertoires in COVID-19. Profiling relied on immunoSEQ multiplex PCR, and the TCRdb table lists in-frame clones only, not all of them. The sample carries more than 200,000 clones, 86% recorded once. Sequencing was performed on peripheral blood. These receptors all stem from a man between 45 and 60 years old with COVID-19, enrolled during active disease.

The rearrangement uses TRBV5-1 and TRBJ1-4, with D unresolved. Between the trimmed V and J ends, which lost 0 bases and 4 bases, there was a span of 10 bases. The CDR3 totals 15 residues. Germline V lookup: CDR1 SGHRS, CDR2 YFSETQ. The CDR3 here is CASSLDPGHNEKLFF. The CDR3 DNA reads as TGCGCCAGCAGCTTGGACCCAGGCCATAATGAAAAACTGTTTTTT.

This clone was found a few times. The CDR3 nucleotides read TGCGCCAGCAGTGACCCTCGAACGGGGACTGAAGCTTTCTTT. It encodes CASSDPRTGTEAFF. The chain is built from TRBV10-1 and TRBJ1-1; no firm D call. CDR3 length: 14 residues. Trimming took 3 bases from V and 5 from J, leaving 13 bases between them. CDR1 is WNHNN and CDR2 is SYGVQD in the germline V gene (reference sequence).

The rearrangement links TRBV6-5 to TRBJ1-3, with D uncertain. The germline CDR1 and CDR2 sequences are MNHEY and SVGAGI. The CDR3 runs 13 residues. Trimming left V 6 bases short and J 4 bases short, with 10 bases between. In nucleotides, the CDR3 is TGTGCCAGCAGCGCGGTGTGGGGAAACACCATATATTTT. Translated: CASSAVWGNTIYF.

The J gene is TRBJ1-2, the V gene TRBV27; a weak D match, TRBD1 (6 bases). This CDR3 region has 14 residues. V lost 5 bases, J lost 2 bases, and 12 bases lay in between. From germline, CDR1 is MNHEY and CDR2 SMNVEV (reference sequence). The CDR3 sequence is CASSRGGANYGYTF. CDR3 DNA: TGTGCCAGCAGTCGAGGGGGGGCGAACTATGGCTACACCTTC.

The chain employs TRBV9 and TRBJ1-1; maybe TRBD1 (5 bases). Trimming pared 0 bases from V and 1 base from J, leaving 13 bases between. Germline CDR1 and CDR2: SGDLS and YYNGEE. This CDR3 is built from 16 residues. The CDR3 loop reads CASSVGLGGENTEAFF. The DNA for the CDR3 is TGTGCCAGCAGCGTAGGCCTCGGGGGAGAGAACACTGAAGCTTTCTTT.

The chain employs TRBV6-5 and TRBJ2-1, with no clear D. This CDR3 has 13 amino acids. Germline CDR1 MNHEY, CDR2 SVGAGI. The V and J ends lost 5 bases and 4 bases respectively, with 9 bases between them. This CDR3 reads CASSTAPYNEQFF. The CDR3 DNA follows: TGTGCCAGCAGTACAGCCCCTTACAATGAGCAGTTCTTC.

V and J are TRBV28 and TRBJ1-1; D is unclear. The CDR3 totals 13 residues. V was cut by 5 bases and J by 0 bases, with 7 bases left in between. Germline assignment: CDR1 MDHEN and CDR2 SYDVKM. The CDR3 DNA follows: TGTGCCAGCAGTACAGTATTGAACACTGAAGCTTTCTTT. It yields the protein CASSTVLNTEAFF.

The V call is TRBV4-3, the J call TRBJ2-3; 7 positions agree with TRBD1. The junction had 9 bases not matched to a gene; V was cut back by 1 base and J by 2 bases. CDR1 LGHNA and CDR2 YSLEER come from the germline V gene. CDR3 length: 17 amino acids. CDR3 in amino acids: CASSQGTGQRITDTQYF. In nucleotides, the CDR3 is TGCGCCAGCAGCCAAGGCACGGGACAGCGAATCACAGATACGCAGTATTTT.

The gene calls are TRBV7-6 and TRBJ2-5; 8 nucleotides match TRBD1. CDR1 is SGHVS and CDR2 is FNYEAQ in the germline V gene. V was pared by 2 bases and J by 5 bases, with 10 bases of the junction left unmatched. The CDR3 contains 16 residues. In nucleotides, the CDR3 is TGTGCCAGCAGCTTAACATCCAGGGGGCGCGGGGAGACCCAGTACTTC. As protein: CASSLTSRGRGETQYF.

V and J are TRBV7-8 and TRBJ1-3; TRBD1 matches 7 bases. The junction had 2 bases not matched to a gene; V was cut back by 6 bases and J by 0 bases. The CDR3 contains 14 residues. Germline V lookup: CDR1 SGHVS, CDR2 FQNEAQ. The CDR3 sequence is CASSNRGSGNTIYF. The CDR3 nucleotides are TGTGCCAGCAGTAACAGGGGCTCTGGAAACACCATATATTTT. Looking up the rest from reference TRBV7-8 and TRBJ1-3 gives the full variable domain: GAGVSQSPRYKVAKRGQDVALRCDPISGHVSLFWYQQALGQGPEFLTYFQNEAQLDKSGLPSDRFFAERPEGSVSTLKIQRTQQEDSAVYLCASSNRGSGNTIYFGEGSWLTVV.

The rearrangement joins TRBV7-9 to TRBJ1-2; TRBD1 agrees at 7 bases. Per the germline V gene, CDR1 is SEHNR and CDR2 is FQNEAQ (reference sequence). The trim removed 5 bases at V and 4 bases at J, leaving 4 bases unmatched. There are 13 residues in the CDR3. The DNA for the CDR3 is TGTGCCAGCAGCAAGGGGGCGAGCTATGGCTACACCTTC. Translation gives CASSKGASYGYTF.

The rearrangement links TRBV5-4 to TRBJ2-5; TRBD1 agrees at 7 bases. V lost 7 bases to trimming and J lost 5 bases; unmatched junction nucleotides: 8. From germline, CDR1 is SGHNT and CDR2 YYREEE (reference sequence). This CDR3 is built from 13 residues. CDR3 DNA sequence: TGTGCCAGCCGGACTTCAGGGGGTGAGACCCAGTACTTC. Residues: CASRTSGGETQYF.

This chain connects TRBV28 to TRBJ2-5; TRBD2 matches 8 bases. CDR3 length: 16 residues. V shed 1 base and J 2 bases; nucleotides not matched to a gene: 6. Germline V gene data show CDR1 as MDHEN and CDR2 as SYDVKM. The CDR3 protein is CASSLSSSGGQETQYF. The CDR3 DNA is TGTGCCAGCAGTTTATCCAGCAGCGGGGGACAAGAGACCCAGTACTTC.

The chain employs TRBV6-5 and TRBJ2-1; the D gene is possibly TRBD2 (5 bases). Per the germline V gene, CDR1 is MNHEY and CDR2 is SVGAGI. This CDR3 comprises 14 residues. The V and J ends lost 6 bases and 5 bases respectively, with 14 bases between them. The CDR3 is CASSAGILDNEQFF. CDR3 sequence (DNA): TGTGCCAGCAGCGCCGGGATTTTAGACAATGAGCAGTTCTTC.

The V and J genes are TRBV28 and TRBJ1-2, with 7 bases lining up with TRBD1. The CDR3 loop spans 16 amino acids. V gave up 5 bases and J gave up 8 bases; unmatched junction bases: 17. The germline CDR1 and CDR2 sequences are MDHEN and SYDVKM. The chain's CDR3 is CASSEEGGQLSIGYTF. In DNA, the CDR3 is TGTGCCAGCAGTGAGGAGGGGGGACAGCTCTCCATCGGCTACACCTTC.

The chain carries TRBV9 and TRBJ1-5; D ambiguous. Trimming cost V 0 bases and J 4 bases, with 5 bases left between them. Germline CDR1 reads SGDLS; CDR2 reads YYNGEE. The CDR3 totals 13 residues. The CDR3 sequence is CASSVAVNQPQHF. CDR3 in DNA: TGTGCCAGCAGCGTAGCTGTAAATCAGCCCCAGCATTTT.

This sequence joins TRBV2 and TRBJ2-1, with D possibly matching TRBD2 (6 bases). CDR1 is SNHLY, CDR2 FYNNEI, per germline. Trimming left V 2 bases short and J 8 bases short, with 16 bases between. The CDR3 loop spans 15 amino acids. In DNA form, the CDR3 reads TGTGCCAGCAGTGAAATCCTAGCGCGGGACGATGAGCAGTTCTTC. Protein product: CASSEILARDDEQFF.

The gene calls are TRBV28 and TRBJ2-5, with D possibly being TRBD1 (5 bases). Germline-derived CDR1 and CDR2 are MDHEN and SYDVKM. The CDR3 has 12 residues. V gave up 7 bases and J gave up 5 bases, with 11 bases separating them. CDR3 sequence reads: CASTRKGETQYF. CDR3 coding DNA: TGTGCCAGCACAAGGAAGGGGGAGACCCAGTACTTC.

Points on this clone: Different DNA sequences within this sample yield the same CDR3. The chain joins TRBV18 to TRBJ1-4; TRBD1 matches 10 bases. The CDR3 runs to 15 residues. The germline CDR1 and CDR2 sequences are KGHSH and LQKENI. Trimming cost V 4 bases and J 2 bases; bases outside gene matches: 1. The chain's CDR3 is CASSRQGATNEKLFF. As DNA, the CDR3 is TGTGCCAGCTCACGACAGGGGGCCACTAATGAAAAACTGTTTTTT.

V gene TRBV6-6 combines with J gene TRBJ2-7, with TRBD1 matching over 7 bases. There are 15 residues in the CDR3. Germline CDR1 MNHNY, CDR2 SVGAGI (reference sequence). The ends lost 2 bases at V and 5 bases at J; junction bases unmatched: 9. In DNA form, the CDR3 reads TGTGCCAGCAGTTACCTTGGGACAGTTAGCCACGAGCAGTACTTC. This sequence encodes CASSYLGTVSHEQYF.

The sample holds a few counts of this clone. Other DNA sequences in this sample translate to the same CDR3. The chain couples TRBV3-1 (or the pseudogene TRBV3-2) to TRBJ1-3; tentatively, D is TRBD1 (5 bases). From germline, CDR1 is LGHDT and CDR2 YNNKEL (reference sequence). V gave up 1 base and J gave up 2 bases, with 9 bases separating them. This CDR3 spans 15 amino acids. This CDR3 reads CASSQVTGAGNTIYF. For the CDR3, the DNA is TGTGCCAGCAGCCAAGTAACAGGTGCTGGAAACACCATATATTTT.

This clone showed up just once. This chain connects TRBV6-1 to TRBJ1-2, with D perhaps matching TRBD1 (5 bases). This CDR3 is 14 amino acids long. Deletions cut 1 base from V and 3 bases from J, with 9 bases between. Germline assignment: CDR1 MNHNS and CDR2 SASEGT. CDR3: CASSEVEGYYGYTF. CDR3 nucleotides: TGTGCCAGCAGTGAAGTGGAGGGGTACTATGGCTACACCTTC.

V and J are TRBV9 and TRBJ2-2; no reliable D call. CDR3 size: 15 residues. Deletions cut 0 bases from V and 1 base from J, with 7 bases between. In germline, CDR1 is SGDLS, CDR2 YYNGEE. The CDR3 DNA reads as TGTGCCAGCAGCGTAGCCGTTTGGAACACCGGGGAGCTGTTTTTT. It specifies CASSVAVWNTGELFF.

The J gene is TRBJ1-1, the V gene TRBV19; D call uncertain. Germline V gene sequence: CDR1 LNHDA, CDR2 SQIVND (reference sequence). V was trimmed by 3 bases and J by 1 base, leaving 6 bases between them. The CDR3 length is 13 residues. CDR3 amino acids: CASSILWNTEAFF. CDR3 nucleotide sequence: TGTGCCAGTAGTATTCTCTGGAACACTGAAGCTTTCTTT.

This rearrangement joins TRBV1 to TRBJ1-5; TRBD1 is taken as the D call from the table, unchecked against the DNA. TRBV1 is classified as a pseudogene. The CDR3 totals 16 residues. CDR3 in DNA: TGCACCAGCAGCCATTCCCGGGACAGGGTGAATCAGCCCCAGCATTTT. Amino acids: CTSSHSRDRVNQPQHF.

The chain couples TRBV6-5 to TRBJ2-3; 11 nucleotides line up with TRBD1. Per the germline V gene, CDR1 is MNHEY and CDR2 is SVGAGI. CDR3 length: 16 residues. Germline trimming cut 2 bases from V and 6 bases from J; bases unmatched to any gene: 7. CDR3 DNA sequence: TGTGCCAGCAGTTACCTCCCGGGACAGGGGGGGGATACGCAGTATTTT. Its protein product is CASSYLPGQGGDTQYF.

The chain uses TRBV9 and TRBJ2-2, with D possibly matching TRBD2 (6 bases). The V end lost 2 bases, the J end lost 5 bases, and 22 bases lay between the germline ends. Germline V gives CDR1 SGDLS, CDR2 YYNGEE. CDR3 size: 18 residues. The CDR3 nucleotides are TGTGCCAGCAGCGTGGAGCCCGGGAGCTACCTGGGGACCGGGGAGCTGTTTTTT. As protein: CASSVEPGSYLGTGELFF.